This is a list of T cell receptor beta chains from one sample in a study of T cell repertoires in cytomegalovirus infection. A single record per CDR3 protein comes from TCRdb applying MiXCR to the reads. The table shows 500,000 to 600,000 distinct CDR3 sequences, with 16% occurring only once. Material for sequencing was CD8+ T cells from PBMCs. These receptor sequences come from a human donor in good health (CMV status not recorded). Some clones in this sample may be carry-over from other donors' samples. Both conserved end residues are part of each CDR3. A D gene is named only where the DNA matches it firmly. Clone size appears in some rows only: once, few, many, or a class for an expanded clone.

D gene	V gene	clone size	J gene	CDR3 DNA	CDR3 protein
.	TRBV29-1	few	TRBJ1-2	TGCAGCGTTGATCCGGGGGCCTGGGGCTACACCTTC	CSVDPGAWGYTF
TRBD2	TRBV15	few	TRBJ2-5	TGTGCCACCAGCGGGAGCGGGGTGTACCAAGAGACCCAGTACTTC	CATSGSGVYQETQYF
TRBD2	TRBV28	.	TRBJ2-7	TGTGCCAGCAGTTTACTAGCGGAGCCTGCCTACGAGCAGTACTTC	CASSLLAEPAYEQYF
TRBD1	TRBV4-1	many	TRBJ1-1	TGCGCCAGCAGCCATGCGAGGGGGCACACTGAAGCTTTCTTT	CASSHARGHTEAFF
.	TRBV10-3	few	TRBJ2-7	TGTGCCATCACCGAGGGTTACGAGCAGTACTTC	CAITEGYEQYF
TRBD2	TRBV5-1	.	TRBJ2-1	TGCGCCAGCAGCTTTAGCGGGGGGTTTTCCTACAATGAGCAGTTCTTC	CASSFSGGFSYNEQFF
TRBD1	TRBV13	few	TRBJ1-5	TGTGCCAGCAGCCTTGGGACAGGGGATCATCAGCCCCAGCATTTT	CASSLGTGDHQPQHF
.	TRBV20-1	.	TRBJ1-1	TGCAGTGCAATCACTGAAGCTTTCTTT	CSAITEAFF
TRBD1	TRBV25-1	.	TRBJ1-2	TGTGCCAGCAGTGGGGATGGTGACAGGGTTTATGGCTACACCTTC	CASSGDGDRVYGYTF
TRBD1	TRBV23-1	many	TRBJ1-1	TGCGCCAGCAGTCAGACCGGACAGGTCCCCATGAACACTGAAGCTTTCTTT	CASSQTGQVPMNTEAFF
TRBD2	TRBV7-9	many	TRBJ2-1	TGTGCCAGCAGCTTAGCCAGGCGGGAGTTGGATGAGCAGTTCTTC	CASSLARRELDEQFF
.	TRBV7-8	many	TRBJ1-1	TGTGCCAGCAGCTTAGTCACAGGGTTCGCAGGAGGGAACACTGAAGCTTTCTTT	CASSLVTGFAGGNTEAFF
.	TRBV6-5	few	TRBJ1-3	TGTGCCAGCAGTTACTCGAGAGGAGGAGGAAACACCATATATTTT	CASSYSRGGGNTIYF
.	TRBV4-1	many	TRBJ1-5	TGCGCCAGCAGCCGCCAAACAGGGAAAAGCAATCAGCCCCAGCATTTT	CASSRQTGKSNQPQHF
.	TRBV11-1	many	TRBJ2-3	TGTGCCAGCAGCCTAAGGGGGAGCACAGATACGCAGTATTTT	CASSLRGSTDTQYF
.	TRBV7-9	.	TRBJ2-2	TGTGCCAGCAGCTATGTTCCCGGGGAGCTGTTTTTT	CASSYVPGELFF
TRBD2	TRBV20-1	few	TRBJ2-7	TGCAGTGCTAGACGCCTAGCGGGCTCCGAGCAGTACTTC	CSARRLAGSEQYF
.	TRBV28	many	TRBJ2-1	TGTGCCAGCAGTTTAGCACTAGCCAACAATGAGCAGTTCTTC	CASSLALANNEQFF
.	TRBV19	many	TRBJ2-3	TGTGCCAGTAGTACGCCCGGGACAGATACGCAGTATTTT	CASSTPGTDTQYF
TRBD1	TRBV12-3/TRBV12-4	.	TRBJ2-3	TGTGCCAGCGGCCTTGGGACAGGGTCGTCTAGCACAGATACGCAGTATTTT	CASGLGTGSSSTDTQYF
.	TRBV5-4	.	TRBJ2-7	TGTGCCAGCAGCTTGGACCCAGGGCGGTCCTACGAGCAGTACTTC	CASSLDPGRSYEQYF
.	TRBV7-8	many	TRBJ1-5	TGTGCCAGCAGCTTAACGGGTGGGGCGGGTCAGCCCCAGCATTTT	CASSLTGGAGQPQHF
.	TRBV5-6	.	TRBJ1-2	TGTGCCAGCAGCTTGCGGGGCCCGGGTCCTAACTATGGCTACACCTTC	CASSLRGPGPNYGYTF
.	TRBV5-1	.	TRBJ1-2	TGCGCCAGCAGCTTGTTATGGACCGGGGATGGCTACACCTTC	CASSLLWTGDGYTF
TRBD1	TRBV7-2	many	TRBJ1-1	TGTGCCAGCAGCCGACCCGGGACAGGGTGGAGCACTGAAGCTTTCTTT	CASSRPGTGWSTEAFF
.	TRBV11-3	many	TRBJ2-7	TGTGCCAGCAGCTTAGGGCGCGGGATCGCCTACGAGCAGTACTTC	CASSLGRGIAYEQYF
.	TRBV10-3	many	TRBJ1-5	TGTGCCATCAGTGAGGTAGAGGGTTCCAATCAGCCCCAGCATTTT	CAISEVEGSNQPQHF
TRBD1	TRBV4-3	.	TRBJ1-2	TGCGCCAGCAGCCAAGGAGACAGGGGTTCCTATGGCTACACCTTC	CASSQGDRGSYGYTF
.	TRBV7-2	many	TRBJ1-2	TGTGCCAGCAGCTTCCCTTCGGGGCGGGAGGGCGGCTATGGCTACACCTTC	CASSFPSGREGGYGYTF
.	TRBV20-1	few	TRBJ2-4	TGCAGTGCCCCACCACCTGGACTGGGGAACATTCAGTACTTC	CSAPPPGLGNIQYF
.	TRBV29-1	few	TRBJ1-2	TGCAGCGTCGCACCTACAGGGTCCTATGGCTACACCTTC	CSVAPTGSYGYTF
TRBD1	TRBV7-9	many	TRBJ1-6	TGTGCCAGCAGCTTAGCCGAGACAGGGGGATTCCCCCTCCACTTT	CASSLAETGGFPLHF
.	TRBV27	.	TRBJ2-5	TGTGCCAGCAGTTTAAACTACGAGACCCAGTACTTC	CASSLNYETQYF
.	TRBV20-1	.	TRBJ1-2	TGCAGTGCTAGCCCGATTGGGCAGGGTCTCTATGGCTACACCTTC	CSASPIGQGLYGYTF
.	TRBV15	few	TRBJ2-1	TGTGCCACCAGCAGAGTTGGATACCGCGATGAGCAGTTCTTC	CATSRVGYRDEQFF
.	TRBV5-1	few	TRBJ2-1	TGCGCCAGCAGGCGCGGGGACAATGAGCAGTTCTTC	CASRRGDNEQFF
TRBD2	TRBV7-6	many	TRBJ2-1	TGTGCCAGCAGCTTGGGGACTAGCGGGTCGCTCTCCTACAATGAGCAGTTCTTC	CASSLGTSGSLSYNEQFF
.	TRBV6-6	many	TRBJ2-3	TGTGCCAGCAGTACACGGGCTAGCACAGATACGCAGTATTTT	CASSTRASTDTQYF
.	TRBV2	.	TRBJ2-7	TGTGCCAGCAGTGAGGTGGGGGAAAACGACGAGCAGTACTTC	CASSEVGENDEQYF